Below, one T cell receptor (beta chain) is given with its context. Its antigen is unknown. The data were taken from a study of blood T cells in healthy people across ages. Whole-study context: Template switching picked up about one barcoded beta molecule for each two T cells. General study points: Estimated diversity that came from one million T cells was considered an underestimate. It was not possible, with unsorted PBMCs, to conclusively compare naive and antigen-experienced cells.

Combining a sample-barcoded 5' primer with a J-beta primer mix, a second PCR ran for roughly 6 to 11 cycles. Every sample gave at least 2.5 million paired-end reads containing CDR3. From the 5' RACE reads, TCRdb called clonotypes with MiXCR, one entry per CDR3 protein. The table has roughly 500,000 distinct CDR3 sequences, approximately 25% seen once. The CDR3 length is 16 residues. CDR1 is DFQATT, CDR2 SNEGSKA, per germline (reference sequence). J lost 2 bases, V lost 1 base, and 10 bases had no gene match. The chain combines TRBV20-1 with TRBJ1-1; 7 bases align to TRBD1. The sequenced sample consisted of blood. This receptor was identified in a woman in her 70s in good health. Here the CDR3 reads CSARVGLGTDNTEAFF. CDR3 nucleotides: TGCAGTGCTAGAGTTGGCTTGGGGACAGACAACACTGAAGCTTTCTTT.